This T cell receptor beta chain stems from a study of T-cell memory formation after mild COVID-19. General study results and limits: Mostly located in CM and EM were contracting CD4+ clones, with contracting CD8+ clones located in EMRA.

Each CDR3 protein is one row after TCRdb ran MiXCR on the 5' RACE reads. The data hold 550,000 to 650,000 distinct CDR3 sequences, with approximately 15% observed a single time. The CDR3 is 14 residues long. Germline V gene data show CDR1 as SQVTM and CDR2 as ANQGSEA. The germline V and J ends were trimmed by 1 base and 0 bases, with 10 bases remaining between them. There are many counts of this clonotype. Its antigen is undetermined. This TCR was sampled from an adult woman who had mild COVID-19 (a few samples of this study predate the infection). Cell type and time point are not known. Sequencing used PBMCs or a T cell subset sorted from them (not recorded which). J is TRBJ2-7 and V is TRBV29-1, with D tentatively TRBD2 (6 bases). In DNA, the CDR3 is TGCAGCGTTGAAGTGGCGGGGAGCTCCTACGAGCAGTACTTC. Amino acid sequence: CSVEVAGSSYEQYF.